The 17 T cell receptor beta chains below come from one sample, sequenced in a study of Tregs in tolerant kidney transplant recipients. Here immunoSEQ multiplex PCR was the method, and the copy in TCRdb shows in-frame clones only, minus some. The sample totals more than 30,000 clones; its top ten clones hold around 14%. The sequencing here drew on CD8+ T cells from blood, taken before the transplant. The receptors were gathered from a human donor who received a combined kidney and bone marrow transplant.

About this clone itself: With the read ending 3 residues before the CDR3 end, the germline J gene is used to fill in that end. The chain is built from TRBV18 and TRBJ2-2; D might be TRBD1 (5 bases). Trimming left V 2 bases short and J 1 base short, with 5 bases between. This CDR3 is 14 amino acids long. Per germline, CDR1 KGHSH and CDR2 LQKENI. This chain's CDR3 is CASSPRGNTGELFF. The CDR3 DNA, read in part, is TGTGCCAGCTCACCAAGGGGGAACACCGGGGAG.

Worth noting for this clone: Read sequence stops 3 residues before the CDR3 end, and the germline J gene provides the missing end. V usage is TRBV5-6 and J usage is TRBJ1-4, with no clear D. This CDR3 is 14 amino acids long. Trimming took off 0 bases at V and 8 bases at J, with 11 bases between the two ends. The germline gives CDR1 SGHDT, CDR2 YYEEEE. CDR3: CASSLELDWEKLFF. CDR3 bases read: TGTGCCAGCAGCTTGGAACTGGACTGGGAAAAA.

The CDR3 reads CRRHEAGTDTQYF. CDR3 DNA, as far as it was read: TGCAGGCGGCACGAGGCCGGCACAGATACG. This chain uses TRBV20-1 with TRBJ2-3; the D is unclear. Read coverage stops 3 residues before the CDR3 terminus; the germline J gene supplies the remainder. The CDR3 has 13 amino acids. CDR1 is DFQATT, CDR2 SNEGSKA, per germline (reference sequence).

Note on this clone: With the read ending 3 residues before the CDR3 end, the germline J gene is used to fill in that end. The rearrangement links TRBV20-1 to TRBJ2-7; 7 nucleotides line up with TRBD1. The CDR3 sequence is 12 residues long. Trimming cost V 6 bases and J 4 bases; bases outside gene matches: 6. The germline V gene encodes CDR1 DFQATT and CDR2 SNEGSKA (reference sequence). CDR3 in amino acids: CSAEGQPYEQYF. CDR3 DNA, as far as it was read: TGCAGTGCCGAGGGACAGCCTTACGAG.

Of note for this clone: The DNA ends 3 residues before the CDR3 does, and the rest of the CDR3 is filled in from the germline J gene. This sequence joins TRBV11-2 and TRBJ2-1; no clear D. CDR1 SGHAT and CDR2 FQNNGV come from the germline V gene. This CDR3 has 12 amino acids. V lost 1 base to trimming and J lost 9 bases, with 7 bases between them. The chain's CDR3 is CASSLVVFEQFF. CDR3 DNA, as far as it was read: TGTGCCAGCAGCTTAGTAGTTTTTGAG.

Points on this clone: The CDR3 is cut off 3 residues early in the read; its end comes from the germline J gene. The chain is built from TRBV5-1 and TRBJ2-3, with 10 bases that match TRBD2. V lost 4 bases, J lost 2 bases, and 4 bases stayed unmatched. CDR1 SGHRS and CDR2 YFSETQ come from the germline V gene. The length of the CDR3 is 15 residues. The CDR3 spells CASSSGTSDTDTQYF. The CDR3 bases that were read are TGCGCCAGCAGCAGCGGGACTAGCGACACAGATACG.

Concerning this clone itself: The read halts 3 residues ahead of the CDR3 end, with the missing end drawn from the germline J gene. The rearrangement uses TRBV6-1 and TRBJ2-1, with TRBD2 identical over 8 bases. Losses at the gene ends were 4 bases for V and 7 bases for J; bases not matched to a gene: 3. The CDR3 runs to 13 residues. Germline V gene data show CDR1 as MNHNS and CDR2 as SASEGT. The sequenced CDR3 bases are TGTGCCAGCAGTGGGGGACTAGTAAATGAG. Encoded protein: CASSGGLVNE. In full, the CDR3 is CASSGGLVNEQFF.

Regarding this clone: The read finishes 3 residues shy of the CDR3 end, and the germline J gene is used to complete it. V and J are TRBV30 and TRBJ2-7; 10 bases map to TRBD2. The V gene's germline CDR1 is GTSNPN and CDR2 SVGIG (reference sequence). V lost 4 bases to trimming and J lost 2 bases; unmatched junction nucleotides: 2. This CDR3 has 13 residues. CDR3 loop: CAWILAGTYEQYF. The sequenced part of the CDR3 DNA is TGTGCCTGGATACTAGCGGGGACCTACGAG.

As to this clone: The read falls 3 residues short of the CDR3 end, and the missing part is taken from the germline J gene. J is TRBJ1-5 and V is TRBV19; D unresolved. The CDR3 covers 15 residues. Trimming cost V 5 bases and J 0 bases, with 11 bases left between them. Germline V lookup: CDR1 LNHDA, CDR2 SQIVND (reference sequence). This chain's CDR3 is CASSPGGYSNQPQHF. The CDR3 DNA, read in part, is TGTGCCAGTAGTCCTGGCGGCTATAGCAATCAGCCC.

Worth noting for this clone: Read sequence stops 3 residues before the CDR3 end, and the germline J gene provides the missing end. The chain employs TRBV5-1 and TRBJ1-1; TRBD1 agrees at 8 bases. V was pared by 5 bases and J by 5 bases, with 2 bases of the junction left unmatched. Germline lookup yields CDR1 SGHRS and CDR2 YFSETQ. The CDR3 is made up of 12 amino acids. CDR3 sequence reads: CASSTGGTEAFF. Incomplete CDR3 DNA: TGCGCCAGCAGTACAGGGGGTACTGAA.

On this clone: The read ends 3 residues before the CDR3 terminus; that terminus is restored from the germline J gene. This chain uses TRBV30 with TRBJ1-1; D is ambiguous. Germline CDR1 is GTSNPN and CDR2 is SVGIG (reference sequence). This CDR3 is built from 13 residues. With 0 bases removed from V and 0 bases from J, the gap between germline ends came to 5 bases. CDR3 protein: CAWSVHVNTEAFF. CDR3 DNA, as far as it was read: TGTGCCTGGAGTGTACATGTGAACACTGAA.

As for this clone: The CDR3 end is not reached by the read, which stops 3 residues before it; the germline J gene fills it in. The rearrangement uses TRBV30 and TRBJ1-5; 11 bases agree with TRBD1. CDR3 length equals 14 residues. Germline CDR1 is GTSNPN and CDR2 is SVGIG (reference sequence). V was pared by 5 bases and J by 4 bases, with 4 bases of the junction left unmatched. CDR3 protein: CAWGGQGANQPQHF. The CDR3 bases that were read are TGTGCCTGGGGTGGACAGGGGGCGAATCAGCCC.

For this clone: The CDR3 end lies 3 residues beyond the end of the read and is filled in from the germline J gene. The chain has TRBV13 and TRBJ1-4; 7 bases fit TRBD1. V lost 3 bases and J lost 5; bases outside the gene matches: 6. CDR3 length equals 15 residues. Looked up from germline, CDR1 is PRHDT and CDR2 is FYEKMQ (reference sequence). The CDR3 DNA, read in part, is TGTGCCAGCAGCTTGAACAGGGGCTTAAATGAAAAA. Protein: CASSLNRGLNEK. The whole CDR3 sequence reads CASSLNRGLNEKLFF. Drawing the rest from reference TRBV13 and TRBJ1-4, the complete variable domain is AAGVIQSPRHLIKEKRETATLKCYPIPRHDTVYWYQQGPGQDPQFLISFYEKMQSDKGSIPDRFSAQQFSDYHSELNMSSLELGDSALYFCASSLNRGLNEKLFFGSGTQLSVL.

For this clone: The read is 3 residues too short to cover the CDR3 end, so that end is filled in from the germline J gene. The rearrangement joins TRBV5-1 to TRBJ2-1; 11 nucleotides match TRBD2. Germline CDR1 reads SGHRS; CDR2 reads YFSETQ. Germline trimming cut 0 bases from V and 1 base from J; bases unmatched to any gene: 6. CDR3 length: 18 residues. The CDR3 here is CASSLELAGVISYNEQFF. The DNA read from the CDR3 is TGCGCCAGCAGCTTGGAACTAGCGGGAGTGATATCCTACAATGAG.

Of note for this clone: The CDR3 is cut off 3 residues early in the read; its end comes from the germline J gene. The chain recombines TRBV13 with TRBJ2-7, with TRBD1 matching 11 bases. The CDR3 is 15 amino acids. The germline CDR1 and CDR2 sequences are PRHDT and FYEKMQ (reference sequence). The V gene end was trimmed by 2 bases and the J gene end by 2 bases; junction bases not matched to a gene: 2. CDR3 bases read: TGTGCCAGCAGCTTATCGGGACAGGGGGCCTACGAG. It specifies CASSLSGQGAYE. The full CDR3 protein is CASSLSGQGAYEQYF. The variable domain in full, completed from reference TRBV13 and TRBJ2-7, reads AAGVIQSPRHLIKEKRETATLKCYPIPRHDTVYWYQQGPGQDPQFLISFYEKMQSDKGSIPDRFSAQQFSDYHSELNMSSLELGDSALYFCASSLSGQGAYEQYFGPGTRLTVT.

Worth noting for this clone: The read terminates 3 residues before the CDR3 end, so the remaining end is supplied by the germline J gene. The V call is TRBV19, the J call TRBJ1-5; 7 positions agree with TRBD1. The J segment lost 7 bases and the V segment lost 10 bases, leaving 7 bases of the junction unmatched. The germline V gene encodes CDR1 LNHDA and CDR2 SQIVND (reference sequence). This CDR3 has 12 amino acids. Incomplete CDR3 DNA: TGTGCCACCCAGGGGGGAGGGCAGCCC. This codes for CATQGGGQP. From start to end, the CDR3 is CATQGGGQPQHF.

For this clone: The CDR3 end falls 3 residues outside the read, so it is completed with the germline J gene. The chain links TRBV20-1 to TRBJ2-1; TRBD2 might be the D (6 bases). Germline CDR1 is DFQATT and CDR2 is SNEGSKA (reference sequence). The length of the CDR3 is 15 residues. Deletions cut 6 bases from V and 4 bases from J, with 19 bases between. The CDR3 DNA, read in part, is TGCAGTGCCGGGAGTGGGGCCCTCCCTTACAATGAG. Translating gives CSAGSGALPYNE. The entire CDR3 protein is CSAGSGALPYNEQFF.